This T cell receptor beta chain was recorded in a study of blood T cell repertoires in COVID-19. V dropped 1 base and J dropped 0; count of bases not matched to a gene: 7. CDR1 is MGHRA, CDR2 YSYEKL, per germline. The CDR3 consists of 18 residues. Original methodology: Estimation of nucleated cell counts was performed using reference gene primer amplification. Sequencing was performed with immunoSEQ multiplex PCR; in TCRdb, only in-frame clones are kept and a portion is missing. V and J calls and clone size come straight from that table; D and trimming were deduced from the DNA. Seen here are 200,000 to 250,000 clones, more than 65% observed once, and the top ten hold around 2%.

The sequence derives from a woman aged 60-70 years with acute or convalescent COVID-19. This rearrangement joins TRBV4-1 to TRBJ1-3, with TRBD1 matching over 9 bases. Material for sequencing was peripheral blood. DNA for the CDR3: TGCGCCAGCAGCCAAGCCGGGACAGGGTTCCCCTCTGGAAACACCATATATTTT. Translating it yields CASSQAGTGFPSGNTIYF.